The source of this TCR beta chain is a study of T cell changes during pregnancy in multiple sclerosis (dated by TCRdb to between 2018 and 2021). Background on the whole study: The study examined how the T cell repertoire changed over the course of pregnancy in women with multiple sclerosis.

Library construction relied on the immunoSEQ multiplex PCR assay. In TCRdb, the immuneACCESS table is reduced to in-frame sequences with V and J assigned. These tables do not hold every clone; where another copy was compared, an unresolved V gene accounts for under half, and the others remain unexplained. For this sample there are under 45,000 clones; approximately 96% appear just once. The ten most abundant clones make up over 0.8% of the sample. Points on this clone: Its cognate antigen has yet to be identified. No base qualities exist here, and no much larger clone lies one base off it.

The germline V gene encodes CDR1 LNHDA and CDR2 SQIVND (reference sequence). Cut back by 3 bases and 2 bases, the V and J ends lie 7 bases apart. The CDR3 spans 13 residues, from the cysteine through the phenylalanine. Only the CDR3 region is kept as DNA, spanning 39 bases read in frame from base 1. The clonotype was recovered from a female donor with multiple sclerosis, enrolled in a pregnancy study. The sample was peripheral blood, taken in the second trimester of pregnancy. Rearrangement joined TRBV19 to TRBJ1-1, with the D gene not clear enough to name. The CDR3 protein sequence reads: CASSISKNTEAFF. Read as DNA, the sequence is TGTGCCAGTAGTATCTCTAAAAACACTGAAGCTTTCTTT. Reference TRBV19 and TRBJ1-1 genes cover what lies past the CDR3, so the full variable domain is DGGITQSPKYLFRKEGQNVTLSCEQNLNHDAMYWYRQDPGQGLRLIYYSQIVNDFQKGDIAEGYSVSREKKESFPLTVTSAQKNPTAFYLCASSISKNTEAFFGQGTRLTVV.